Presented here are 13 T cell receptor beta chains from one specimen sequenced in a study of cytomegalovirus exposure and HLA in healthy donors. PCR employed 60 Vbeta and 13 Jbeta primers. Clones were read by immunoSEQ multiplex PCR, and TCRdb kept only the in-frame ones, dropping some. The data hold 80,000 to 100,000 clones, with around 80% observed a single time. Source material: PBMCs. The receptors derive from a man aged 35 to 55 in good health and CMV-seropositive.

The chain recombines TRBV18 with TRBJ1-1; 7 bases match TRBD1. Per the germline V gene, CDR1 is KGHSH and CDR2 is LQKENI. This CDR3 spans 15 amino acids. Trimming at V came to 5 bases and at J to 0 bases, leaving 6 bases not matched to a gene. CDR3: CASSFLTGMNTEAFF. CDR3 nucleotide sequence: TGTGCCAGCTCATTTTTGACAGGGATGAACACTGAAGCTTTCTTT.

V usage is TRBV9 and J usage is TRBJ1-1; 7 bases match TRBD1. The CDR3 contains 15 residues. The V and J ends lost 3 bases and 2 bases, in that order; junction bases with no gene match: 7. Germline V lookup: CDR1 SGDLS, CDR2 YYNGEE. CDR3 region: CASSALTGINTEAFF. CDR3 bases: TGTGCCAGCAGCGCCTTGACAGGGATTAACACTGAAGCTTTCTTT.

This rearrangement joins TRBV4-1 to TRBJ2-5; D gene unclear. The CDR3 sequence is 13 residues long. V was clipped by 3 bases and J by 0 bases, with 5 bases between them. Germline CDR1 and CDR2: MGHRA and YSYEKL. CDR3 amino acids: CASSHLYQETQYF. The CDR3 nucleotides read TGCGCCAGCAGCCACTTGTACCAAGAGACCCAGTACTTC.

The rearrangement uses TRBV9 and TRBJ2-1; TRBD2 aligns across 8 bases. Per the germline V gene, CDR1 is SGDLS and CDR2 is YYNGEE. The ends lost 1 base at V and 8 bases at J; junction bases unmatched: 8. This CDR3 is 15 amino acids long. CDR3 coding DNA: TGTGCCAGCAGCGTACAGGAGCGGGAGTGGTATGAGCAGTTCTTC. It is translated as CASSVQEREWYEQFF.

The rearrangement links TRBV19 to TRBJ2-1, with a tentative D call TRBD2 (6 bases). V dropped 3 bases and J dropped 3 bases, with 9 bases sitting between them. The CDR3 totals 14 residues. Germline V CDR1 and CDR2: LNHDA, SQIVND (reference sequence). The CDR3 DNA is TGTGCCAGTAGTATGGGTAGCGGCTACAATGAGCAGTTCTTC. Translated, it gives CASSMGSGYNEQFF. Drawing the rest from reference TRBV19 and TRBJ2-1, the complete variable domain is DGGITQSPKYLFRKEGQNVTLSCEQNLNHDAMYWYRQDPGQGLRLIYYSQIVNDFQKGDIAEGYSVSREKKESFPLTVTSAQKNPTAFYLCASSMGSGYNEQFFGPGTRLTVL.

This chain joins TRBV2 and TRBJ2-3, with 9 bases that match TRBD1. The V gene's germline CDR1 is SNHLY and CDR2 FYNNEI. With 4 bases clipped from V and 5 bases from J, the junction kept 10 bases outside the gene matches. The CDR3 extends over 16 amino acids. The CDR3 reads CASSGGTGRKEDTQYF. The CDR3 region has the DNA TGTGCCAGCAGTGGCGGGACAGGGAGAAAGGAAGATACGCAGTATTTT.

The V and J genes are TRBV5-1 and TRBJ1-4, with a tentative D call TRBD1 (5 bases). The CDR3 loop spans 19 amino acids. Germline CDR1 and CDR2: SGHRS and YFSETQ. V lost 4 bases and J 0 bases, leaving 22 bases between the germline ends. The CDR3 DNA is TGCGCCAGCAGCCCGAGCCTGGGAGTCTGGGGGGCAACTAATGAAAAACTGTTTTTT. Translation gives CASSPSLGVWGATNEKLFF.

The rearrangement links TRBV27 to TRBJ1-6, with D unresolved. Germline CDR1 reads MNHEY; CDR2 reads SMNVEV (reference sequence). The length of the CDR3 is 14 residues. Trimming shortened V by 3 bases and J by 3 bases, and 6 bases separated the two germline ends. The chain's CDR3 is CASSFPGYNSPLHF. In DNA, the CDR3 is TGTGCCAGCAGTTTCCCCGGCTATAATTCACCCCTCCACTTT.

This chain joins TRBV6-1 and TRBJ1-2; 7 positions agree with TRBD1. The V and J ends lost 6 bases and 8 bases, in that order; junction bases with no gene match: 12. The CDR3 extends over 14 amino acids. Per germline, CDR1 MNHNS and CDR2 SASEGT. CDR3 DNA: TGTGCCAGCAGCCCTATGACAGGGATGGGAGGCTACACCTTC. It codes for CASSPMTGMGGYTF.

This chain connects TRBV5-5 to TRBJ1-1; no definite D call. The CDR3 runs 14 residues. V lost 0 bases and J lost 1, with 7 bases in between. Germline CDR1 is SGHKS and CDR2 is YYEKEE (reference sequence). CDR3 DNA sequence: TGTGCCAGCAGCTTGGTTGCGGGGAACACTGAAGCTTTCTTT. It translates to CASSLVAGNTEAFF.

The chain recombines TRBV10-2 with TRBJ2-2; D may be TRBD2 (6 bases). This CDR3 is 13 amino acids long. The germline V gene has CDR1 WSHSY and CDR2 SAAADI. V dropped 10 bases and J dropped 5 bases, with 14 bases sitting between them. This CDR3 is CATRVGGTGELFF. The CDR3 DNA reads as TGCGCCACCAGAGTTGGGGGGACCGGGGAGCTGTTTTTT.

The chain links TRBV5-1 to TRBJ2-7, with 7 bases that match TRBD2. The CDR3 sequence is 15 residues long. Germline assignment: CDR1 SGHRS and CDR2 YFSETQ. With V trimmed by 4 bases and J by 6 bases, 13 bases remained unmatched. The CDR3 protein is CASSRVGGSLSEQYF. In nucleotides, the CDR3 is TGCGCCAGCAGCAGAGTGGGCGGGAGTCTTTCCGAGCAGTACTTC.

This clone has only a few counts. V and J are TRBV7-2 and TRBJ1-2, with 7 bases matching TRBD1. Unmatched junction bases numbered 10, after V lost 5 bases and J lost 7 bases. Germline-derived CDR1 and CDR2 are SGHTA and FQGNSA. This CDR3 is built from 14 residues. CDR3 DNA: TGTGCCAGCAGCCCAAGACAGGGTCAGAGTGGCTACACCTTC. This translates into CASSPRQGQSGYTF. The complete variable domain, with remaining parts taken from reference TRBV7-2 and TRBJ1-2, reads GAGVSQSPSNKVTEKGKDVELRCDPISGHTALYWYRQSLGQGLEFLIYFQGNSAPDKSGLPSDRFSAERTGGSVSTLTIQRTQQEDSAVYLCASSPRQGQSGYTFGSGTRLTVV.